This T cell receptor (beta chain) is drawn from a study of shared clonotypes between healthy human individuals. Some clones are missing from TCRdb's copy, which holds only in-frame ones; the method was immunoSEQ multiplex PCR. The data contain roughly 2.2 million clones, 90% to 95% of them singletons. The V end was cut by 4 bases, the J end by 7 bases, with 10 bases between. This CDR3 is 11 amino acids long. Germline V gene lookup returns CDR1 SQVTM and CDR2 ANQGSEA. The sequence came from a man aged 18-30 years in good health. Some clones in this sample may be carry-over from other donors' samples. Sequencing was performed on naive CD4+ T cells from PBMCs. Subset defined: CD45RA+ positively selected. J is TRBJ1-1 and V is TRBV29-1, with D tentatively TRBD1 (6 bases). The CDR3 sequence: CSVVGQREAFF. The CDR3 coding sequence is TGCAGCGTTGTTGGACAGCGTGAAGCTTTCTTT.